This T cell receptor (beta chain) was sequenced for a study of human T cells and chemical hapten exposure. Study-wide context: Minor pooled library volume differences mainly drove per-sample TCR yield variation.

A single record per CDR3 protein comes from TCRdb applying MiXCR to the RACE reads. The sample includes some 39,000 distinct CDR3 sequences, 7.5% to 9% seen only once; the top ten take over 1%. The time point here: pre-sensitization, week 0. The treatment denotes: therapeutic diphenylcyclopropenone sensitization with weekly scalp DPC. V was pared by 7 bases and J by 6 bases, with 12 bases between. Per the germline V gene, CDR1 is SGHTA and CDR2 is FQGNSA. The CDR3 is 13 amino acids. Ten or more counts support this clonotype. Its antigen remains unknown. Study results and limitations: Expanded TCR sets contained significantly more large CDR3 similarity clusters than controls.

The source of this sequence is a woman aged 50 to 60 with alopecia areata. Some clones in this sample may be carry-over from other donors' samples. The sequences come from whole blood, collected in connection with sensitization to the hapten diphenylcyclopropenone (DPC). The chain employs TRBV7-2 and TRBJ2-2, with D possibly TRBD1 on 6 matching bases. CDR3 in DNA: TGTGCCAGCAAACTAACAGGGCCCGGGGAGCTGTTTTTT. This codes for CASKLTGPGELFF.